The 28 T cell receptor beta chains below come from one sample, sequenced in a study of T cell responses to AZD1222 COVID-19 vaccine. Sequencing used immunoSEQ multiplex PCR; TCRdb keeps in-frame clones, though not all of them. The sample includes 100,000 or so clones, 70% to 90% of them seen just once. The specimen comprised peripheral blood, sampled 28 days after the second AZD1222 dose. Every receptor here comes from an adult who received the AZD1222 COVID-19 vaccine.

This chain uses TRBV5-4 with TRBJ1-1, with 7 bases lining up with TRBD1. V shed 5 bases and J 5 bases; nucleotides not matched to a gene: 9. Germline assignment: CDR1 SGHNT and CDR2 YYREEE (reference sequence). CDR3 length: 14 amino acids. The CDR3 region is CASRPNSGGTEAFF. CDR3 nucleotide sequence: TGTGCCAGCAGACCTAATTCAGGGGGAACTGAAGCTTTCTTT.

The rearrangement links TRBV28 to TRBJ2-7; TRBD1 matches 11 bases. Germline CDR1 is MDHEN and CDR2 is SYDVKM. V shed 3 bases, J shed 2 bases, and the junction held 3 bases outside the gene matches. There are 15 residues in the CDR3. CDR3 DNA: TGTGCCAGCAGTTTGATGGGACAGGGGGCCTACGAGCAGTACTTC. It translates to CASSLMGQGAYEQYF.

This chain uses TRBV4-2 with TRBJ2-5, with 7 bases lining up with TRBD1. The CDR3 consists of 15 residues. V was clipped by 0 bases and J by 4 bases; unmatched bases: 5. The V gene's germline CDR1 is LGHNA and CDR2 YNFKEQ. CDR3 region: CASSQDRQGLETQYF. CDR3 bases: TGTGCCAGCAGCCAAGACCGACAGGGTCTAGAGACCCAGTACTTC.

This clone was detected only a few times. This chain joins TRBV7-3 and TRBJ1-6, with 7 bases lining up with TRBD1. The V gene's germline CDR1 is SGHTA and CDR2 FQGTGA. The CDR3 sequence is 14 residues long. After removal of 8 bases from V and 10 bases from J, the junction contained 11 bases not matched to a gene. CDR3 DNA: TGTGCCAGCGGTGGGTCTGGGACAGTCTCACCCCTCCACTTT. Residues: CASGGSGTVSPLHF.

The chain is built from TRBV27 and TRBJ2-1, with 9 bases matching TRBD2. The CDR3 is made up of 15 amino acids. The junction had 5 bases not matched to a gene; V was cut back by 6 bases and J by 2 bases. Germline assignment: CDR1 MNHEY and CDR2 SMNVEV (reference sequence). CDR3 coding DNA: TGTGCCAGCAGGCTTAGCGGGGGCCCCTACAATGAGCAGTTCTTC. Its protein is CASRLSGGPYNEQFF.

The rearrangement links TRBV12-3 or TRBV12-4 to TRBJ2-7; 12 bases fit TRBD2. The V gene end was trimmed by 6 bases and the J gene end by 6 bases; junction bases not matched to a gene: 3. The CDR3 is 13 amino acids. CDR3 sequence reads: CASRPGLAGEQYF. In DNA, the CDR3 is TGTGCCAGCAGGCCGGGACTAGCGGGCGAGCAGTACTTC.

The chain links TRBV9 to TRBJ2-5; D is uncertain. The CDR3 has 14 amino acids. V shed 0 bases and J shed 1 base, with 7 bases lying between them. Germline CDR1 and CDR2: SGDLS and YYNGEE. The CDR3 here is CASSVGGSQETQYF. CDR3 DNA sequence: TGTGCCAGCAGCGTAGGAGGATCCCAAGAGACCCAGTACTTC.

This CDR3 is CASSPTLAGVQETQYF. Written as DNA, the CDR3 is TGTGCCAGCTCACCGACACTAGCGGGAGTCCAAGAGACCCAGTACTTC. The rearrangement links TRBV18 to TRBJ2-5, with TRBD2 matching over 11 bases. Germline CDR1 KGHSH, CDR2 LQKENI. The CDR3 is 16 residues long. The junction had 4 bases not matched to a gene; V was cut back by 3 bases and J by 1 base. Based on the CDR3 plus reference TRBV18 and TRBJ2-5, the full variable domain is NAGVMQNPRHLVRRRGQEARLRCSPMKGHSHVYWYRQLPEEGLKFMVYLQKENIIDESGMPKERFSAEFPKEGPSILRIQQVVRGDSAAYFCASSPTLAGVQETQYFGPGTRLLVL.

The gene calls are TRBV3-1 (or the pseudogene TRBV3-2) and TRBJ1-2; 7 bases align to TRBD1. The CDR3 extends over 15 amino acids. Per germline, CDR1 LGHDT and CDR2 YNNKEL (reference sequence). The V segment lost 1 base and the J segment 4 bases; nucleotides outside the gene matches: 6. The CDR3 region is CASSQADRASYGYTF. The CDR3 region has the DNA TGTGCCAGCAGCCAAGCCGACAGGGCCTCCTATGGCTACACCTTC.

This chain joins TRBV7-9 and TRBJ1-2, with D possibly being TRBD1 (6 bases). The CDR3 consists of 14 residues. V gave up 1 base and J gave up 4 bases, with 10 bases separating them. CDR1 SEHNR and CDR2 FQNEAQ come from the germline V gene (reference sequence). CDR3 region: CASSLGQGTYGYTF. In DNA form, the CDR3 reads TGTGCCAGCAGCTTAGGGCAGGGGACCTATGGCTACACCTTC.

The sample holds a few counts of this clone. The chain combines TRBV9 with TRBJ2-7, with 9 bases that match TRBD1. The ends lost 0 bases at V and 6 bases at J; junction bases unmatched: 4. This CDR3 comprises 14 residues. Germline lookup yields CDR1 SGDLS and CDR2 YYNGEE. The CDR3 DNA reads TGTGCCAGCAGCGTAGGGGACAGGGTCGGCGAGCAGTACTTC. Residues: CASSVGDRVGEQYF.

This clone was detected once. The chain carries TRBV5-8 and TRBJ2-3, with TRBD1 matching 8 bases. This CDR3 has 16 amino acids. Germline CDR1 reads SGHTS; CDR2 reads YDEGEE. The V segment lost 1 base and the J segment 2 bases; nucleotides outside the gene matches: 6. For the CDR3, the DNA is TGTGCCAGCAGCTTGCTGTCAGGGGGCCCCACAGATACGCAGTATTTT. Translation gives CASSLLSGGPTDTQYF.

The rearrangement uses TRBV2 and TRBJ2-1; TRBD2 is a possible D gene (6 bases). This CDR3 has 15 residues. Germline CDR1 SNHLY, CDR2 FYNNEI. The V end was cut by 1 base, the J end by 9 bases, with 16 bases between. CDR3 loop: CASSEGGLTLIEQFF. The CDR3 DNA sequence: TGTGCCAGCAGTGAAGGGGGACTGACGTTAATTGAGCAGTTCTTC.

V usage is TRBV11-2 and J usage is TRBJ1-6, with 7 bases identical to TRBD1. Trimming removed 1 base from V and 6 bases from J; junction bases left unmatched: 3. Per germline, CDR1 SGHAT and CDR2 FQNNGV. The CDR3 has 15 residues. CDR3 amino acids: CASSLGQGLNSPLHF. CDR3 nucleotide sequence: TGTGCCAGCAGCTTAGGACAGGGCCTTAATTCACCCCTCCACTTT.

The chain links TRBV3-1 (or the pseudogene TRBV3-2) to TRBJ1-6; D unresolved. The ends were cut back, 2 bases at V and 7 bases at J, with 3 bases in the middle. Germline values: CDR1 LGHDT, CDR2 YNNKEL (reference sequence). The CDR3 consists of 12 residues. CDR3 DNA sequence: TGTGCCAGCAGCCAACCCAATTCACCCCTCCACTTT. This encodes CASSQPNSPLHF.

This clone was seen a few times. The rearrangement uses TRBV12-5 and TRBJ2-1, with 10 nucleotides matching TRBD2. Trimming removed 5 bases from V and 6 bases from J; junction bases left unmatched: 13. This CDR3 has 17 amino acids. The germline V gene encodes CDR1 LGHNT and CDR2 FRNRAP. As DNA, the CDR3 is TGTGCTAGTGGTCCGGGGGTCCGGACTAGCGGTATCAATGAGCAGTTCTTC. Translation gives CASGPGVRTSGINEQFF.

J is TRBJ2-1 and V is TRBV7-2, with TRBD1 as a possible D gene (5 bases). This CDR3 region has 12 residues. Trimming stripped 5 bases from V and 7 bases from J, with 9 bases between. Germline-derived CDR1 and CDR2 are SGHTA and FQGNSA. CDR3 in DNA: TGTGCCAGCAGCCCAGGGCGAAATGAGCAGTTCTTC. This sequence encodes CASSPGRNEQFF.

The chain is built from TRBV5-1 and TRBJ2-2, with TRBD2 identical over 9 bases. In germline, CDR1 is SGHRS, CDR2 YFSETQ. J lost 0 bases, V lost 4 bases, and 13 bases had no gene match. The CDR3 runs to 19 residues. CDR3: CASSLGSSGDLANTGELFF. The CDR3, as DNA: TGCGCCAGCAGCCTTGGCTCTAGCGGGGACCTCGCGAACACCGGGGAGCTGTTTTTT.

CDR3 sequence reads: CASSWTDRAPNQPQHF. CDR3 in DNA: TGTGCCAGTAGTTGGACAGACCGGGCCCCAAATCAGCCCCAGCATTTT. The gene calls are TRBV19 and TRBJ1-5, with D possibly TRBD1 on 6 matching bases. Germline V gene data show CDR1 as LNHDA and CDR2 as SQIVND (reference sequence). V dropped 5 bases and J dropped 4 bases, with 18 bases sitting between them. The CDR3 loop spans 16 amino acids.

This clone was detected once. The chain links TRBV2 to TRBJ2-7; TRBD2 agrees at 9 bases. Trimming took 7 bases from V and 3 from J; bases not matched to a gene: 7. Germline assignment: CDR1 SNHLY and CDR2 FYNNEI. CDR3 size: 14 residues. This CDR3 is CASNGIAGDYEQYF. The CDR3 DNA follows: TGTGCCAGCAATGGAATAGCGGGGGACTACGAGCAGTACTTC.

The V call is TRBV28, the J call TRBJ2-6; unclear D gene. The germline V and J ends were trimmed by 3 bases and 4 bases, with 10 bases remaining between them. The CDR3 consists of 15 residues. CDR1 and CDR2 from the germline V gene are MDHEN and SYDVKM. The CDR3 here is CASSFHLKGANVLTF. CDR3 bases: TGTGCCAGCAGTTTCCACTTAAAGGGGGCCAACGTCCTGACTTTC.

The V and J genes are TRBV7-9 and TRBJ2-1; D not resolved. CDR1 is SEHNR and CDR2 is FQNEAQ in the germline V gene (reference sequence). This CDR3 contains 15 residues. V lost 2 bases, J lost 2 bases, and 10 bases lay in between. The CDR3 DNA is TGTGCCAGCAGCTTACCAAAGGGCCCCTACAATGAGCAGTTCTTC. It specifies CASSLPKGPYNEQFF.

DNA for the CDR3: TGTGCCAGCAGTCCCTTTGCCGGGGGGGTCACTGAAGCTTTCTTT. Translated, it gives CASSPFAGGVTEAFF. This chain links TRBV28 with TRBJ1-1, with D tentatively TRBD1 (5 bases). The germline CDR1 and CDR2 sequences are MDHEN and SYDVKM. The CDR3 length is 15 residues. V lost 5 bases to trimming and J lost 4 bases, with 17 bases between them.

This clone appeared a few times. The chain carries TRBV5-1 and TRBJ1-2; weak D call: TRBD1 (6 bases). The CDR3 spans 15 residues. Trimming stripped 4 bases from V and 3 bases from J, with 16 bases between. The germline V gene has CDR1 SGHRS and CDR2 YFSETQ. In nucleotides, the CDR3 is TGCGCCAGCAGCCCTAACAGGGAAGTCTACTATGGCTACACCTTC. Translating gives CASSPNREVYYGYTF.

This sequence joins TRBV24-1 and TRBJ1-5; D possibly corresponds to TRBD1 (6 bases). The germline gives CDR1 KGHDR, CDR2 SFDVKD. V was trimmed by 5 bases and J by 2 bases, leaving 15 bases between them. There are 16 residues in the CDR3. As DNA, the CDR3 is TGTGCCACCAGTGGAGCCGGGGGGCTGGGCAATCAGCCCCAGCATTTT. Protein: CATSGAGGLGNQPQHF.

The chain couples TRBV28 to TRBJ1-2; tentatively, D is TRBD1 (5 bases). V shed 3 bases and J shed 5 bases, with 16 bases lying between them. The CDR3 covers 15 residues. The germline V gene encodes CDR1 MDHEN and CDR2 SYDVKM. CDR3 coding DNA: TGTGCCAGCAGTTTCGGCCTCGTGGGACCATATGGCTACACCTTC. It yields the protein CASSFGLVGPYGYTF.

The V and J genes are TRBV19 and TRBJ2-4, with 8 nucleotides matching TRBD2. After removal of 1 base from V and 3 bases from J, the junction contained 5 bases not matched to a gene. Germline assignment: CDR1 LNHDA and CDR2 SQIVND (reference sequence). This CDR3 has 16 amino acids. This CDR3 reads CASSIGGAGVKNIQYF. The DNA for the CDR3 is TGTGCCAGTAGTATAGGGGGAGCGGGAGTCAAAAACATTCAGTACTTC.

As DNA, the CDR3 is TGTGCCAGCAGTTGGGATACAGGGGGCTCGGGCTACACCTTC. Its translation is CASSWDTGGSGYTF. The chain recombines TRBV27 with TRBJ1-2; 9 bases agree with TRBD1. CDR1 and CDR2 (germline): MNHEY, SMNVEV (reference sequence). This CDR3 contains 14 residues. J was trimmed by 8 bases and V by 4 bases; bases with no gene match: 8.